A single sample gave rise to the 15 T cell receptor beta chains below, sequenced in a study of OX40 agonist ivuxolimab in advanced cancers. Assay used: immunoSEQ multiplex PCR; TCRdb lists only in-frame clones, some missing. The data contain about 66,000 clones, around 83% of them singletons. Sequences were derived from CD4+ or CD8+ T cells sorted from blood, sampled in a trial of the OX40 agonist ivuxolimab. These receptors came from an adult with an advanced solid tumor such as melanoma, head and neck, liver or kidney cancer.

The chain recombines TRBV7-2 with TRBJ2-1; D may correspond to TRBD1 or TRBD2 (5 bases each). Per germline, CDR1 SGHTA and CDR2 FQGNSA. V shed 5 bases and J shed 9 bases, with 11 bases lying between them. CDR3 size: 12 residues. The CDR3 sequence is CASSPRGGEQFF. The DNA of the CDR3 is TGTGCCAGCAGCCCGCGTGGGGGTGAGCAGTTCTTC.

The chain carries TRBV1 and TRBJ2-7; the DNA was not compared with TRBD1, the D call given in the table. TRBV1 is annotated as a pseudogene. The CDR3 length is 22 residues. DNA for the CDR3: TGCACCAGCAGCCAAGATAAGCGTGTGGGGACAGGGGGCCTTAAGCTATCTTACGAGCAGTACTTC. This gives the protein CTSSQDKRVGTGGLKLSYEQYF.

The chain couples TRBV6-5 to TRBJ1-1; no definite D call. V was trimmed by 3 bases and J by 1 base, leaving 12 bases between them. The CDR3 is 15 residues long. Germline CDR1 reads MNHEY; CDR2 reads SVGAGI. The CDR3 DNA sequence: TGTGCCAGCAGTTATGGAGGACCGGCGAACACTGAAGCTTTCTTT. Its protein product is CASSYGGPANTEAFF.

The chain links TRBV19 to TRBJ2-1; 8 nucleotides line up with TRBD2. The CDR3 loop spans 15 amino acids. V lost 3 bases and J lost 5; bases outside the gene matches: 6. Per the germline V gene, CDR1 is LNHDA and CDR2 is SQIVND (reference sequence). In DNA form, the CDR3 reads TGTGCCAGTAGTATCGGTACTAGCGGTAACAATGAGCAGTTCTTC. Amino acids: CASSIGTSGNNEQFF.

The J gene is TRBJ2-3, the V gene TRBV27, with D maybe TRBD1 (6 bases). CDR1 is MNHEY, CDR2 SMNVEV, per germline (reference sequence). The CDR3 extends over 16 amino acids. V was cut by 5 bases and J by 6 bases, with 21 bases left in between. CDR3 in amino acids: CASSTAGAVGRDTQYF. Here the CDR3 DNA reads TGTGCCAGCAGTACCGCAGGGGCTGTAGGAAGGGATACGCAGTATTTT.

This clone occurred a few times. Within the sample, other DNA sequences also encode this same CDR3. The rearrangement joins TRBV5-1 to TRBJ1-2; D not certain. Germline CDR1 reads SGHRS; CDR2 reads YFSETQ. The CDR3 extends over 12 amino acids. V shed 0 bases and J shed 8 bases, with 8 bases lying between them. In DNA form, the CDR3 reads TGCGCCAGCAGCTTGGACAGTTACGGCTACACCTTC. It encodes CASSLDSYGYTF.

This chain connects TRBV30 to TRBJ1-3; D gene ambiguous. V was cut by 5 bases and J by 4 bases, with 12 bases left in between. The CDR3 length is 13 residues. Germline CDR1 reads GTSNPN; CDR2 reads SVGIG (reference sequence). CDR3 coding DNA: TGTGCCTGGGACGACATGGCAGGAAACACCATATATTTT. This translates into CAWDDMAGNTIYF.

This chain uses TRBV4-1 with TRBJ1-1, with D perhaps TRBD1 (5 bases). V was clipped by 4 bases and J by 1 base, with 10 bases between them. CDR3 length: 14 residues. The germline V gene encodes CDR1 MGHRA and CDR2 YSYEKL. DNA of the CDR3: TGCGCCAGCAGCCCCCCGACAGAGAACACTGAAGCTTTCTTT. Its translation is CASSPPTENTEAFF.

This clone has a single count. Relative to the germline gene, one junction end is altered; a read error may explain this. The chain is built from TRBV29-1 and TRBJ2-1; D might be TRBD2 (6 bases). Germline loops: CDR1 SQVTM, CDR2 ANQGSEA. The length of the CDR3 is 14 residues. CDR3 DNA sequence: TGCAGCGTACCCACCCCGGGAGCTTCAAATGTGCAGTTCTTC. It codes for CSVPTPGASNVQFF.

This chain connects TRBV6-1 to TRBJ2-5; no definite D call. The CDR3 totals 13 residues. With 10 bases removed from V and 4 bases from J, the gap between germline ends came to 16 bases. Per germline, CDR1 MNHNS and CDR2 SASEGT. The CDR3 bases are TGTGCCACCCCGAGGCCCGGGCTAGAGACCCAGTACTTC. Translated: CATPRPGLETQYF.

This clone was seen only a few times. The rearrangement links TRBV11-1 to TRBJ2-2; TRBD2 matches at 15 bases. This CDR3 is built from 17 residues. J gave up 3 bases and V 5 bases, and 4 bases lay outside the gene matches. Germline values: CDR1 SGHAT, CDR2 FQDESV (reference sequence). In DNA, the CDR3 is TGTGCCAGCAGCCTGGGACTAGCGGGAGGTCACACCGGGGAGCTGTTTTTT. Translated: CASSLGLAGGHTGELFF.

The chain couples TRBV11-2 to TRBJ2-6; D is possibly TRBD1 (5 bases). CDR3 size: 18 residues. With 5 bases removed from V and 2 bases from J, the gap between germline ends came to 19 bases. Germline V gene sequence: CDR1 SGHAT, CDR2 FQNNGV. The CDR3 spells CASSAVSRGYPGANVLTF. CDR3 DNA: TGTGCCAGCAGCGCAGTATCTAGGGGATACCCTGGGGCCAACGTCCTGACTTTC. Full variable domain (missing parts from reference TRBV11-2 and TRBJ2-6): EAGVAQSPRYKIIEKRQSVAFWCNPISGHATLYWYQQILGQGPKLLIQFQNNGVVDDSQLPKDRFSAERLKGVDSTLKIQPAKLEDSAVYLCASSAVSRGYPGANVLTFGAGSRLTVL.

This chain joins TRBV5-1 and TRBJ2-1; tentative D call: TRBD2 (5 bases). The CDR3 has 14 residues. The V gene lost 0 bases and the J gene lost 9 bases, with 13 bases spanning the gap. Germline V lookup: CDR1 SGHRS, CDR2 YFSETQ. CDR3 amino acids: CASSLGRGSAEQFF. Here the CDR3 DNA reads TGCGCCAGCAGCTTGGGCAGAGGGTCCGCTGAGCAGTTCTTC.

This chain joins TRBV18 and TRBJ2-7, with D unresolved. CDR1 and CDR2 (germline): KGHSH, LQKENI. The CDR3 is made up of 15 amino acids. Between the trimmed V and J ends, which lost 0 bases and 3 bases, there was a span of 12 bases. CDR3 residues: CASSPPSAGDYEQYF. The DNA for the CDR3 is TGTGCCAGCTCACCACCGTCAGCTGGAGACTACGAGCAGTACTTC.

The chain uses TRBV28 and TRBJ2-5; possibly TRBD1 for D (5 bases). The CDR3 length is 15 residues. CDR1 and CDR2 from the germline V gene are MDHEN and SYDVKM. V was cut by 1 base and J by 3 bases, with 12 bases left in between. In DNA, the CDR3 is TGTGCCAGCAGTTTATTTCGACAGCTTGAAGAGACCCAGTACTTC. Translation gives CASSLFRQLEETQYF.